This paragraph covers one TCR beta chain sequence. No cognate antigen has been identified for it. Base-call qualities are not available, and no considerably larger clone is one nucleotide away. This sample is part of a study of chemoradiotherapy in HPV16-positive cancers (dated by TCRdb to between 2021 and 2024). In terms of the full investigation: Functional T-cell assays on cells from two HPV16-positive patients defined candidate HPV-specific T-cell clones and common TCR motifs. The study set out to ask whether T-cell immunity against the HPV oncoproteins E6 and E7 changes over the course of chemoradiotherapy and whether that immunity affects survival. The candidate HPV-specific TCRs and motifs were then tracked in TCR repertoires from 86 patients with HPV-related cancers. Broad study findings and their caveats: Expansion of candidate HPV-specific clones and E7-related TCR motifs was observed in the tumor microenvironment during treatment, whereas no such expansion was observed for non-HPV-specific T cells. The survival association was reported for HPV16-positive patients, and the functional definition of HPV-specific T cells was derived from only two HPV16-positive patients. In HPV16-positive patients, expansion of HPV-responsive T cells during chemoradiotherapy was associated with improved recurrence-free survival.

Repertoires were sampled repeatedly over the course of chemoradiotherapy, so clonal expansion could be followed in the tumor microenvironment. The protocol used for the library was the immunoSEQ multiplex PCR assay. Sourced from immuneACCESS, this table was stored by TCRdb with only in-frame sequences that have V and J called. A share of the clones is absent; for the studies checked, an unresolved V gene accounts for under half, and the remainder has no known explanation. This sample gives fewer than 9,500 clones in total; roughly 70% of them show up just once. The top ten clones comprise roughly 9.2% of the sample. This material was acquired from a patient who underwent chemoradiotherapy. The clonotype originates from a human donor with HPV-associated anogenital cancer.

The nucleotides are TGTGCCAGTAAAGGACATTTGAACACTGAAGCTTTCTTT. The resulting protein is CASKGHLNTEAFF. The V gene is TRBV25-1 and the J gene is TRBJ1-1; a weak D assignment points to TRBD1 (5 bases agree). The CDR3 spans 13 residues, from the cysteine through the phenylalanine. The read is trimmed to its CDR3 DNA, 39 bases read in frame from base 1. V and J lose 9 bases and 0 bases, and a span of 11 bases separates them. Sequences MGHDK (CDR1) and SYGVNS (CDR2) are obtained from the germline V gene.